These 27 T cell receptor beta chains originate from one sample sequenced in a study of blood T cell repertoires in COVID-19. Clones were read by immunoSEQ multiplex PCR, and TCRdb kept only the in-frame ones, dropping some. The sample has 15,000 to 20,000 clones, 85% to 90% seen once. What was sequenced was peripheral blood. The receptors shown here come from a human donor in a cohort sampled during active COVID-19.

The gene calls are TRBV28 and TRBJ1-2; maybe TRBD1 (6 bases). The CDR3 runs 14 residues. The V and J ends lost 2 bases and 4 bases respectively, with 11 bases between them. CDR1 and CDR2 from the germline V gene are MDHEN and SYDVKM. As DNA, the CDR3 is TGTGCCAGCAGTTTACAGGGGATGCCCTATGGCTACACCTTC. Amino acids: CASSLQGMPYGYTF.

The chain joins TRBV7-3 to TRBJ1-1, with TRBD1 as a possible D gene (6 bases). This CDR3 contains 15 residues. The germline V gene encodes CDR1 SGHTA and CDR2 FQGTGA. V was trimmed by 2 bases and J by 8 bases, leaving 18 bases between them. CDR3 bases: TGTGCCAGCAGCTTACAGCACAGGGTAGGATCCGAAGCTTTCTTT. This gives the protein CASSLQHRVGSEAFF.

The chain has TRBV18 and TRBJ1-1, with 8 nucleotides matching TRBD1. V lost 5 bases, J lost 4 bases, and 9 bases stayed unmatched. The CDR3 spans 15 residues. Germline V gene sequence: CDR1 KGHSH, CDR2 LQKENI. The CDR3 sequence: CASSLQGDVGTEAFF. CDR3 nucleotide sequence: TGTGCCAGCTCATTACAGGGGGACGTGGGCACTGAAGCTTTCTTT. Supplemented by reference TRBV18 and TRBJ1-1, the full variable domain reads NAGVMQNPRHLVRRRGQEARLRCSPMKGHSHVYWYRQLPEEGLKFMVYLQKENIIDESGMPKERFSAEFPKEGPSILRIQQVVRGDSAAYFCASSLQGDVGTEAFFGQGTRLTVV.

The CDR3: CASLGEREEDRSDTQYF. In DNA form, the CDR3 reads TGTGCCAGCCTCGGAGAACGTGAGGAAGATAGATCAGATACGCAGTATTTT. The rearrangement joins TRBV2 to TRBJ2-3; D gene uncertain. The V end was cut by 8 bases, the J end by 4 bases, with 25 bases between. CDR1 is SNHLY and CDR2 is FYNNEI in the germline V gene. The CDR3 extends over 17 amino acids.

This chain uses TRBV25-1 with TRBJ2-2; 7 positions agree with TRBD1. The CDR3 totals 16 residues. With V trimmed by 2 bases and J by 0 bases, 3 bases remained unmatched. The germline CDR1 and CDR2 sequences are MGHDK and SYGVNS. The CDR3 is CASSEEGQANTGELFF. The CDR3 nucleotides are TGTGCCAGCAGTGAAGAAGGACAGGCGAACACCGGGGAGCTGTTTTTT. Together with reference TRBV25-1 and TRBJ2-2, the CDR3 gives the full variable domain: EADIYQTPRYLVIGTGKKITLECSQTMGHDKMYWYQQDPGMELHLIHYSYGVNSTEKGDLSSESTVSRIRTEHFPLTLESARPSHTSQYLCASSEEGQANTGELFFGEGSRLTVL.

The CDR3 reads CASRGGRLLNYGYTF. The CDR3 bases are TGTGCCAGCAGGGGGGGACGGCTCCTTAACTATGGCTACACCTTC. This chain connects TRBV6-5 to TRBJ1-2, with a weak D call TRBD1 (5 bases). The CDR3 is 15 amino acids. V gave up 6 bases and J gave up 1 base, with 15 bases separating them. Germline V gene lookup returns CDR1 MNHEY and CDR2 SVGAGI.

This clone was detected once. The rearrangement uses TRBV25-1 and TRBJ1-6; weak D call: TRBD1 (6 bases). Trimming removed 0 bases at V and 10 bases at J, with 19 bases between. The germline V gene encodes CDR1 MGHDK and CDR2 SYGVNS. This CDR3 region has 17 residues. In DNA, the CDR3 is TGTGCCAGCAGTGAATATCTGGGGGCTAGTCTCGAGTCACCCCTCCACTTT. Its protein product is CASSEYLGASLESPLHF.

The chain carries TRBV19 and TRBJ1-6; D call uncertain. In germline, CDR1 is LNHDA, CDR2 SQIVND (reference sequence). V lost 6 bases to trimming and J lost 9 bases, with 18 bases between them. This CDR3 is 15 amino acids long. This CDR3 reads CASRQWAPEGSPLHF. The CDR3 nucleotides read TGTGCCAGTAGGCAGTGGGCCCCTGAGGGTTCACCCCTCCACTTT.

The V and J genes are TRBV29-1 and TRBJ2-3, with D perhaps matching TRBD1 (5 bases). Germline V gene sequence: CDR1 SQVTM, CDR2 ANQGSEA. There are 14 residues in the CDR3. The V end lost 4 bases, the J end lost 2 bases, and 13 bases lay between the germline ends. For the CDR3, the DNA is TGCAGCGTTGGGCAGGGTAGCATCACAGATACGCAGTATTTT. Encoded protein: CSVGQGSITDTQYF.

This chain links TRBV19 with TRBJ1-1; D possibly corresponds to TRBD1 (5 bases). The CDR3 loop spans 15 amino acids. CDR1 and CDR2 (germline): LNHDA, SQIVND (reference sequence). V was clipped by 4 bases and J by 0 bases, with 12 bases between them. CDR3 DNA: TGTGCCAGTAGTAGGGTGGGACTTATGAACACTGAAGCTTTCTTT. Translated, it gives CASSRVGLMNTEAFF.

The V call is TRBV6-6, the J call TRBJ2-5; a possible D gene is TRBD2 (5 bases). The CDR3 loop spans 14 amino acids. Looked up from germline, CDR1 is MNHNY and CDR2 is SVGAGI (reference sequence). V was shortened by 8 bases and J by 3 bases, with 16 bases between the two germline ends. CDR3 sequence reads: CASSSGWREETQYF. The CDR3 DNA reads TGTGCCAGCTCCAGCGGTTGGCGCGAAGAGACCCAGTACTTC.

The chain carries TRBV27 and TRBJ2-7, with TRBD2 as a possible D gene (6 bases). This CDR3 region has 14 residues. Germline V gives CDR1 MNHEY, CDR2 SMNVEV (reference sequence). V shed 4 bases and J shed 2 bases, with 12 bases lying between them. The CDR3 sequence: CASSYPTSTYEQYF. The DNA for the CDR3 is TGTGCCAGCAGTTATCCCACTAGCACCTACGAGCAGTACTTC.

The rearrangement uses TRBV19 and TRBJ2-3; 11 bases are shared with TRBD2. Germline V gives CDR1 LNHDA, CDR2 SQIVND (reference sequence). V lost 6 bases and J lost 5; bases outside the gene matches: 7. This CDR3 spans 15 amino acids. CDR3 loop: CASRLAGGPVDTQYF. The DNA for the CDR3 is TGTGCCAGTAGATTAGCGGGAGGGCCGGTAGATACGCAGTATTTT.

The genes are TRBV7-2 and TRBJ2-3; possibly TRBD2 for D (5 bases). Germline V lookup: CDR1 SGHTA, CDR2 FQGNSA. The CDR3 is 14 amino acids. Deletions cut 3 bases from V and 8 bases from J, with 15 bases between. The CDR3 region is CASSLRRTPGTQYF. The CDR3 DNA reads TGTGCCAGCAGCTTGAGACGGACTCCAGGTACGCAGTATTTT. Drawing the rest from reference TRBV7-2 and TRBJ2-3, the complete variable domain is GAGVSQSPSNKVTEKGKDVELRCDPISGHTALYWYRQSLGQGLEFLIYFQGNSAPDKSGLPSDRFSAERTGGSVSTLTIQRTQQEDSAVYLCASSLRRTPGTQYFGPGTRLTVL.

The chain joins TRBV4-2 to TRBJ2-5, with D perhaps TRBD1 (5 bases). This CDR3 region has 14 residues. The germline CDR1 and CDR2 sequences are LGHNA and YNFKEQ. Between the trimmed V and J ends, which lost 0 bases and 7 bases, there was a span of 12 bases. The CDR3 loop is CASSQDQGQGTQYF. In nucleotides, the CDR3 is TGTGCCAGCAGCCAAGATCAGGGTCAGGGGACCCAGTACTTC.

This chain connects TRBV7-9 to TRBJ2-7, with D hard to call. V dropped 2 bases and J dropped 0 bases, with 8 bases sitting between them. This CDR3 contains 14 residues. Looked up from germline, CDR1 is SEHNR and CDR2 is FQNEAQ (reference sequence). This CDR3 reads CASSLSAGSYEQYF. The CDR3 coding sequence is TGTGCCAGCAGCTTATCGGCAGGCTCCTACGAGCAGTACTTC.

In this sample, this clone turned up once. The CDR3 is CASSLSDNYEQYF. DNA of the CDR3: TGTGCCAGCAGTTTATCGGACAACTACGAGCAGTACTTC. The chain has TRBV27 and TRBJ2-7; a weak D match, TRBD1 (5 bases). This CDR3 spans 13 amino acids. V lost 0 bases and J 3 bases, leaving 6 bases between the germline ends. The germline gives CDR1 MNHEY, CDR2 SMNVEV (reference sequence).

V and J are TRBV5-4 and TRBJ2-1; D ambiguous. V was cut by 4 bases and J by 0 bases, with 11 bases left in between. The length of the CDR3 is 15 residues. Germline V gene lookup returns CDR1 SGHNT and CDR2 YYREEE (reference sequence). This CDR3 is CASSLTSSSYNEQFF. CDR3 bases: TGTGCCAGCAGCCTCACTTCGAGCTCCTACAATGAGCAGTTCTTC.

The chain is built from TRBV28 and TRBJ2-7, with 8 bases aligning to TRBD1. Trimming at V came to 6 bases and at J to 2 bases, leaving 6 bases not matched to a gene. Germline V gene lookup returns CDR1 MDHEN and CDR2 SYDVKM. The CDR3 is 14 residues long. The CDR3 spells CASRFSTGAYEQYF. The CDR3 region has the DNA TGTGCCAGCAGATTTTCGACAGGGGCCTACGAGCAGTACTTC.

The chain carries TRBV6-5 and TRBJ1-2, with D possibly TRBD1 on 6 matching bases. Looked up from germline, CDR1 is MNHEY and CDR2 is SVGAGI. CDR3 size: 13 residues. V was cut by 6 bases and J by 1 base, with 9 bases left in between. The CDR3 protein is CASSTGFNYGYTF. CDR3 DNA sequence: TGTGCCAGCAGCACAGGGTTTAACTATGGCTACACCTTC.

The chain employs TRBV3-1 (or the pseudogene TRBV3-2) and TRBJ2-3; 8 bases align to TRBD1. The CDR3 extends over 15 amino acids. The V gene's germline CDR1 is LGHDT and CDR2 YNNKEL (reference sequence). V was clipped by 4 bases and J by 4 bases; unmatched bases: 7. Here the CDR3 reads CASSPRPGGADTQYF. CDR3 nucleotide sequence: TGTGCCAGCAGCCCCAGGCCAGGGGGCGCAGATACGCAGTATTTT.

The genes are TRBV7-8 and TRBJ2-7; TRBD1 aligns across 7 bases. From germline, CDR1 is SGHVS and CDR2 FQNEAQ. There are 17 residues in the CDR3. The trim removed 0 bases at V and 1 base at J, leaving 9 bases unmatched. CDR3 amino acids: CASSLAPGQQLSYEQYF. The CDR3 DNA reads as TGTGCCAGCAGCTTAGCCCCGGGACAGCAGCTTTCCTACGAGCAGTACTTC.

This clone was counted a single time. The CDR3 bases are TGTGCCAGCAGCTTCCAGGGGGCGGTCACAGATACGCAGTATTTT. Translation: CASSFQGAVTDTQYF. This sequence joins TRBV5-8 and TRBJ2-3; TRBD1 agrees at 8 bases. CDR3 size: 15 residues. V gave up 2 bases and J gave up 2 bases; unmatched junction bases: 4. Per the germline V gene, CDR1 is SGHTS and CDR2 is YDEGEE.

This rearrangement joins TRBV5-1 to TRBJ2-7; 9 bases are shared with TRBD1. This CDR3 has 15 amino acids. Germline trimming cut 0 bases from V and 5 bases from J; bases unmatched to any gene: 6. Germline-derived CDR1 and CDR2 are SGHRS and YFSETQ. This CDR3 is CASSLEGTGYHEQYF. For the CDR3, the DNA is TGCGCCAGCAGCTTGGAGGGGACAGGGTACCACGAGCAGTACTTC.

This chain connects TRBV11-3 to TRBJ1-3; D remains ambiguous. CDR3 size: 14 residues. V was shortened by 3 bases and J by 4 bases, with 10 bases between the two germline ends. The germline gives CDR1 SGHNT, CDR2 YENEEA. CDR3 bases: TGTGCCAGCAGCTTGAAAGCAACGGGAAACACCATATATTTT. Translating it yields CASSLKATGNTIYF.

This sequence joins TRBV5-1 and TRBJ1-3, with unresolved D. The CDR3 totals 15 residues. Trimming removed 4 bases at V and 4 bases at J, with 15 bases between. The germline V gene has CDR1 SGHRS and CDR2 YFSETQ. The DNA of the CDR3 is TGCGCCAGCAGCCCGGAAGGACTGTTGGGAAACACCATATATTTT. Protein product: CASSPEGLLGNTIYF.

In DNA, the CDR3 is TGTGCCAGCAGTTTGCGAAGCGGGGGAGATACGCAGTATTTT. Its protein is CASSLRSGGDTQYF. The genes are TRBV27 and TRBJ2-3; 8 bases match TRBD2. In germline, CDR1 is MNHEY, CDR2 SMNVEV (reference sequence). The CDR3 is made up of 14 amino acids. The ends lost 3 bases at V and 5 bases at J; junction bases unmatched: 4.